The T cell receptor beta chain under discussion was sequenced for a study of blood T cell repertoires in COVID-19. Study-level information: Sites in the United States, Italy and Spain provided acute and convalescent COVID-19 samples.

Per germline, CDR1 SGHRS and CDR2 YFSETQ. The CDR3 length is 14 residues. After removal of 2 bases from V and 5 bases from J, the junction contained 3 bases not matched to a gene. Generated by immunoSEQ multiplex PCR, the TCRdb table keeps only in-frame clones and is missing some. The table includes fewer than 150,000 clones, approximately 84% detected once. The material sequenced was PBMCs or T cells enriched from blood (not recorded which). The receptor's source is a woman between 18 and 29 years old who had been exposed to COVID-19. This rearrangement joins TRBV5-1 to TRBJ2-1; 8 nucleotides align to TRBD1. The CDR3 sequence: CASSFRTGNNEQFF. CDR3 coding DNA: TGCGCCAGCAGCTTTCGGACAGGGAACAATGAGCAGTTCTTC.